A single sample is the source of the 7 T cell receptor beta chains below, sequenced in a study of blood T cell repertoires in COVID-19. Clones were sequenced by immunoSEQ multiplex PCR, and TCRdb holds only the in-frame ones, with some missing. The data show about 400,000 clones, about 90% seen once. Input material: PBMCs or T cells enriched from blood (not recorded which). The receptors shown here come from a woman aged 25 to 45 who had recovered from COVID-19.

V is TRBV5-6 and J is TRBJ1-4; TRBD1 is a possible D gene (5 bases). The CDR3 totals 14 residues. V shed 2 bases and J shed 3 bases, with 8 bases lying between them. The germline V gene has CDR1 SGHDT and CDR2 YYEEEE. The CDR3 reads CASSLGGANEKLFF. As DNA, the CDR3 is TGTGCCAGCAGCTTAGGAGGGGCTAATGAAAAACTGTTTTTT.

J is TRBJ1-3 and V is TRBV28; 7 bases map to TRBD1. The germline gives CDR1 MDHEN, CDR2 SYDVKM. Trimming at V came to 3 bases and at J to 2 bases, leaving 1 base not matched to a gene. The CDR3 has 14 amino acids. DNA for the CDR3: TGTGCCAGCAGTTTTCAGGGGGCTGGAAACACCATATATTTT. This sequence encodes CASSFQGAGNTIYF.

This chain connects TRBV11-2 to TRBJ2-7, with TRBD2 matching over 15 bases. J lost 5 bases, V lost 5 bases, and 13 bases had no gene match. This CDR3 contains 18 residues. CDR1 is SGHAT and CDR2 is FQNNGV in the germline V gene. CDR3 in amino acids: CASSARTSGGAGQDEQYF. The DNA for the CDR3 is TGTGCCAGCAGCGCCCGGACTAGCGGGGGGGCCGGCCAAGACGAGCAGTACTTC.

About this clone: One junction end disagrees with the germline gene, perhaps due to a read error. The genes are TRBV7-7 and TRBJ2-2; 10 bases are a match to TRBD2. Per the germline V gene, CDR1 is SSHAT and CDR2 is FNYEAQ (reference sequence). The CDR3 contains 19 residues. CDR3 residues: CASSLEVSGRSANTGELFF. CDR3 sequence (DNA): TGTGCTAGCAGCTTAGAAGTTAGCGGGAGGTCGGCTAACACCGGGGAGCTGTTTTTT.

This chain links TRBV4-2 with TRBJ1-1; D is undetermined. CDR3 length: 14 residues. Looked up from germline, CDR1 is LGHNA and CDR2 is YNFKEQ. V was clipped by 0 bases and J by 6 bases, with 11 bases between them. CDR3 coding DNA: TGTGCCAGCAGCCAAGATCCAGGTTCACCTGAAGCTTTCTTT. Translated, it gives CASSQDPGSPEAFF.

The chain is built from TRBV6-5 and TRBJ1-2; a weak D match, TRBD1 (5 bases). The CDR3 loop spans 13 amino acids. Germline CDR1 is MNHEY and CDR2 is SVGAGI. V was trimmed by 6 bases and J by 4 bases, leaving 12 bases between them. As DNA, the CDR3 is TGTGCCAGCAGAGAGACAGCACCCTATGGCTACACCTTC. Translated: CASRETAPYGYTF.

The CDR3 DNA reads as TGTGCCAGCAGTCAGGGACTAGCGGCCACCGGGGAGCTGTTTTTT. Its translation: CASSQGLAATGELFF. V is TRBV6-2 or TRBV6-3 and J is TRBJ2-2, with TRBD2 matching over 11 bases. Germline V gives CDR1 MNHEY, CDR2 SVGEGT. The CDR3 has 15 residues. J gave up 4 bases and V 5 bases, and 3 bases lay outside the gene matches.